Presented here are 23 T cell receptor beta chains from one specimen sequenced in a study of cytomegalovirus exposure and HLA in healthy donors. The PCR made use of 60 Vbeta and 13 Jbeta primers. The table came from immunoSEQ multiplex PCR; TCRdb's copy has only in-frame clones and leaves some out. The data show approximately 110,000 clones, around three quarters seen once. Input material: PBMCs. The receptor set was obtained from a female donor in good health and CMV-seropositive.

This clone was seen a few times. The chain is built from TRBV11-2 and TRBJ2-1; TRBD2 aligns across 8 bases. The CDR3 has 15 amino acids. Germline assignment: CDR1 SGHAT and CDR2 FQNNGV. With 5 bases clipped from V and 9 bases from J, the junction kept 12 bases outside the gene matches. CDR3: CASSPREGGGTEQFF. The CDR3 bases are TGTGCCAGCAGCCCCCGGGAGGGGGGAGGCACTGAGCAGTTCTTC.

The rearrangement joins TRBV5-6 to TRBJ1-2; tentatively, D is TRBD1 (5 bases). Germline V CDR1 and CDR2: SGHDT, YYEEEE. V was cut by 4 bases and J by 4 bases, with 17 bases left in between. The length of the CDR3 is 15 residues. This CDR3 reads CASSRRGTSVYGYTF. The CDR3 bases are TGTGCCAGCAGCAGGAGAGGGACTTCCGTCTATGGCTACACCTTC. Full variable domain (rest looked up from reference TRBV5-6 and TRBJ1-2): DAGVTQSPTHLIKTRGQQVTLRCSPKSGHDTVSWYQQALGQGPQFIFQYYEEEERQRGNFPDRFSGHQFPNYSSELNVNALLLGDSALYLCASSRRGTSVYGYTFGSGTRLTVV.

The chain uses TRBV5-1 and TRBJ2-5; TRBD2 agrees at 10 bases. CDR1 and CDR2 (germline): SGHRS, YFSETQ. There are 15 residues in the CDR3. V shed 4 bases, J shed 9 bases, and the junction held 12 bases outside the gene matches. CDR3 in DNA: TGCGCCAGCAGCGCCTCTAGCGGGGGCCCCTGGGCCCAGTACTTC. It codes for CASSASSGGPWAQYF.

CDR3 DNA: TGTGCCAGCAGTACGACGGACAGGGTGGATGGCTACACCTTC. Protein: CASSTTDRVDGYTF. V and J are TRBV27 and TRBJ1-2; 8 bases are a match to TRBD1. The V segment lost 5 bases and the J segment 6 bases; nucleotides outside the gene matches: 8. Germline V gene lookup returns CDR1 MNHEY and CDR2 SMNVEV (reference sequence). The CDR3 has 14 amino acids.

The gene calls are TRBV18 and TRBJ1-5; TRBD1 matches at 9 bases. This CDR3 comprises 14 residues. After removal of 6 bases from V and 9 bases from J, the junction contained 9 bases not matched to a gene. From germline, CDR1 is KGHSH and CDR2 LQKENI. In DNA form, the CDR3 reads TGTGCCAGCTCCGCGGACAGGGGCGGGGGGCCCCAGCATTTT. Translating it yields CASSADRGGGPQHF.

The CDR3 nucleotides are TGTGCCTGGAGTGTACTGGATACGCAGTATTTT. It yields the protein CAWSVLDTQYF. This chain links TRBV30 with TRBJ2-3, with D hard to call. The germline gives CDR1 GTSNPN, CDR2 SVGIG (reference sequence). The CDR3 totals 11 residues. The germline V and J ends were trimmed by 0 bases and 6 bases, with 4 bases remaining between them.

V and J are TRBV2 and TRBJ2-1; no definite D call. The CDR3 sequence is 14 residues long. V was trimmed by 5 bases and J by 0 bases, leaving 8 bases between them. CDR1 is SNHLY and CDR2 is FYNNEI in the germline V gene. CDR3: CASSWSNSYNEQFF. The CDR3 DNA is TGTGCCAGCAGTTGGAGCAACTCCTACAATGAGCAGTTCTTC.

The chain carries TRBV10-3 and TRBJ1-2; weak D call: TRBD1 (5 bases). Germline values: CDR1 ENHRY, CDR2 SYGVKD. The CDR3 loop spans 15 amino acids. Between the trimmed V and J ends, which lost 0 bases and 8 bases, there was a span of 16 bases. CDR3 amino acids: CAISESIAGGYGYTF. The CDR3 coding sequence is TGTGCCATCAGTGAGTCGATCGCTGGGGGGTACGGCTACACCTTC.

The chain combines TRBV27 with TRBJ2-7, with 12 bases that match TRBD1. V lost 7 bases to trimming and J lost 5 bases; unmatched junction nucleotides: 9. Germline V gene data show CDR1 as MNHEY and CDR2 as SMNVEV (reference sequence). This CDR3 is built from 15 residues. This CDR3 reads CASKLTGTGGDEQYF. CDR3 bases: TGTGCCAGCAAATTAACCGGGACAGGGGGCGACGAGCAGTACTTC.

The chain joins TRBV19 to TRBJ2-3, with TRBD2 matching 14 bases. CDR3 length: 15 amino acids. The J segment lost 6 bases and the V segment lost 6 bases, leaving 5 bases of the junction unmatched. Germline lookup yields CDR1 LNHDA and CDR2 SQIVND (reference sequence). The CDR3 protein is CASRSRTSGRDTQYF. Here the CDR3 DNA reads TGTGCCAGTAGGTCGCGGACTAGCGGGAGGGATACGCAGTATTTT.

V gene TRBV19 combines with J gene TRBJ1-2; 9 bases agree with TRBD1. The V segment lost 3 bases and the J segment 5 bases; nucleotides outside the gene matches: 4. There are 14 residues in the CDR3. CDR1 is LNHDA and CDR2 is SQIVND in the germline V gene (reference sequence). CDR3 region: CASSIGQGIYGYTF. CDR3 sequence (DNA): TGTGCCAGTAGTATTGGACAGGGGATATATGGCTACACCTTC.

The V call is TRBV5-1, the J call TRBJ1-4; TRBD1 matches 7 bases. Trimming at V came to 4 bases and at J to 9 bases, leaving 6 bases not matched to a gene. From germline, CDR1 is SGHRS and CDR2 YFSETQ. This CDR3 is 13 amino acids long. In DNA form, the CDR3 reads TGCGCCAGCAGCCTGGAGGACAGGCAAAAACTGTTTTTT. It codes for CASSLEDRQKLFF. The full variable domain, with the rest looked up from reference TRBV5-1 and TRBJ1-4, is KAGVTQTPRYLIKTRGQQVTLSCSPISGHRSVSWYQQTPGQGLQFLFEYFSETQRNKGNFPGRFSGRQFSNSRSEMNVSTLELGDSALYLCASSLEDRQKLFFGSGTQLSVL.

The chain recombines TRBV7-3 with TRBJ2-1, with 7 bases matching TRBD2. V lost 4 bases and J lost 2; bases outside the gene matches: 5. Germline CDR1 is SGHTA and CDR2 is FQGTGA. The CDR3 spans 15 residues. Written as DNA, the CDR3 is TGTGCCAGCAGCTCCAGCGGGGCTACCTACAATGAGCAGTTCTTC. Its protein is CASSSSGATYNEQFF.

This clone has only one observation. The chain carries TRBV16 and TRBJ1-1, with D possibly TRBD1 on 6 matching bases. Trimming removed 4 bases at V and 1 base at J, with 13 bases between. Germline V lookup: CDR1 KGHSY, CDR2 FQNENV. This CDR3 is built from 15 residues. The CDR3 protein is CASSRMPGQNTEAFF. In nucleotides, the CDR3 is TGTGCCAGCAGCCGCATGCCGGGACAGAACACTGAAGCTTTCTTT.

J is TRBJ2-5 and V is TRBV5-4; a weak D match, TRBD1 (6 bases). Trimming cost V 4 bases and J 2 bases, with 18 bases left between them. CDR3 length: 16 amino acids. Germline assignment: CDR1 SGHNT and CDR2 YYREEE (reference sequence). The CDR3 region is CASSPQTGEGQETQYF. CDR3 sequence (DNA): TGTGCCAGCAGCCCGCAGACAGGAGAGGGGCAAGAGACCCAGTACTTC. The full variable domain, completed using reference TRBV5-4 and TRBJ2-5, is ETGVTQSPTHLIKTRGQQVTLRCSSQSGHNTVSWYQQALGQGPQFIFQYYREEENGRGNFPPRFSGLQFPNYSSELNVNALELDDSALYLCASSPQTGEGQETQYFGPGTRLLVL.

This chain connects TRBV28 to TRBJ1-1, with D maybe TRBD1 (6 bases). Germline lookup yields CDR1 MDHEN and CDR2 SYDVKM. There are 15 residues in the CDR3. Trimming pared 8 bases from V and 3 bases from J, leaving 19 bases between. The CDR3 here is CASSSTGRGYTEAFF. As DNA, the CDR3 is TGTGCCAGCTCTTCTACAGGCAGGGGATACACTGAAGCTTTCTTT.

This clone was seen a handful of times. The CDR3 protein is CASSQASPGHGPYEQYF. In DNA, the CDR3 is TGCGCCAGCAGCCAAGCCAGTCCGGGACATGGGCCCTACGAGCAGTACTTC. The V and J genes are TRBV4-1 and TRBJ2-7, with D perhaps TRBD1 (6 bases). CDR1 is MGHRA and CDR2 is YSYEKL in the germline V gene. CDR3 length equals 17 residues. V lost 1 base and J 2 bases, leaving 18 bases between the germline ends.

This clone was seen a handful of times. V usage is TRBV7-2 and J usage is TRBJ2-5; TRBD2 agrees at 10 bases. CDR3 length equals 15 residues. Germline trimming cut 5 bases from V and 6 bases from J; bases unmatched to any gene: 9. The germline V gene has CDR1 SGHTA and CDR2 FQGNSA. The CDR3, as DNA: TGTGCCAGCAGCGAAGCGGGGGGGCCTTGGAAGACCCAGTACTTC. It encodes CASSEAGGPWKTQYF. Looking up the rest from reference TRBV7-2 and TRBJ2-5 gives the full variable domain: GAGVSQSPSNKVTEKGKDVELRCDPISGHTALYWYRQSLGQGLEFLIYFQGNSAPDKSGLPSDRFSAERTGGSVSTLTIQRTQQEDSAVYLCASSEAGGPWKTQYFGPGTRLLVL.

The chain employs TRBV10-2 and TRBJ1-1; D not resolved. The CDR3 length is 15 residues. Germline values: CDR1 WSHSY, CDR2 SAAADI. V was cut by 7 bases and J by 0 bases, with 15 bases left in between. The CDR3 sequence: CASTPFPGMNTEAFF. Here the CDR3 DNA reads TGCGCCAGCACCCCCTTCCCAGGTATGAACACTGAAGCTTTCTTT.

This chain uses TRBV5-1 with TRBJ2-1; 8 nucleotides align to TRBD2. The CDR3 runs to 16 residues. Germline-derived CDR1 and CDR2 are SGHRS and YFSETQ. V lost 0 bases, J lost 6 bases, and 8 bases stayed unmatched. CDR3 sequence (DNA): TGCGCCAGCAGCTTGGCGGTTAGCGGGAACCTCAATGAGCAGTTCTTC. Translating it yields CASSLAVSGNLNEQFF.

The CDR3: CASSKVQGRLNTEAFF. The CDR3 DNA reads as TGTGCCAGTAGTAAGGTCCAGGGCCGCTTGAACACTGAAGCTTTCTTT. The chain recombines TRBV19 with TRBJ1-1; TRBD1 is a possible D gene (5 bases). This CDR3 is 16 amino acids long. Germline-derived CDR1 and CDR2 are LNHDA and SQIVND (reference sequence). The ends were cut back, 4 bases at V and 0 bases at J, with 15 bases in the middle.

This chain links TRBV2 with TRBJ1-4, with 7 positions matching TRBD1. CDR1 is SNHLY and CDR2 is FYNNEI in the germline V gene. This CDR3 is built from 16 residues. V trimming: 8 bases; J trimming: 4 bases; junction bases outside the gene matches: 13. CDR3 in DNA: TGTGCCAGCCGGAGGGACAGCACCTTCGTTAATGAAAAACTGTTTTTT. Encoded protein: CASRRDSTFVNEKLFF.

The chain couples TRBV29-1 to TRBJ1-1, with 12 bases matching TRBD1. CDR1 is SQVTM, CDR2 ANQGSEA, per germline. This CDR3 spans 16 amino acids. J lost 5 bases, V lost 5 bases, and 12 bases had no gene match. The CDR3: CSVLPRDRGLGTEAFF. The CDR3 DNA follows: TGCAGCGTTCTCCCCCGGGACAGGGGGCTGGGGACTGAAGCTTTCTTT.